These 19 T cell receptor beta chains were sequenced from one sample in a study of cytomegalovirus exposure and HLA in healthy donors. The data were produced by immunoSEQ multiplex PCR, yet TCRdb's version contains in-frame clones alone and is incomplete. The table shows around 350,000 clones, with about nine tenths occurring only once. Material: PBMCs. These receptors all stem from a woman aged 18-29 years in good health and CMV-seronegative.

The chain recombines TRBV4-2 with TRBJ1-3; TRBD1 is a possible D gene (5 bases). The CDR3 covers 16 residues. Trimming left V 1 base short and J 4 bases short, with 14 bases between. Germline V gives CDR1 LGHNA, CDR2 YNFKEQ. CDR3 in amino acids: CASSQGPSGGGNTIYF. DNA for the CDR3: TGTGCCAGCAGCCAAGGGCCGTCGGGGGGGGGAAACACCATATATTTT.

The CDR3 DNA is TGTGCCAGCTCGCCCGGGACAGGGGACAATCAGCCCCAGCATTTT. It specifies CASSPGTGDNQPQHF. The J gene is TRBJ1-5, the V gene TRBV18, with TRBD1 matching over 10 bases. Germline V CDR1 and CDR2: KGHSH, LQKENI. The CDR3 is 15 amino acids. The ends lost 6 bases at V and 3 bases at J; junction bases unmatched: 5.

This clone was detected once. The chain joins TRBV25-1 to TRBJ2-2, with a tentative D call TRBD2 (7 bases). Germline CDR1 and CDR2: MGHDK and SYGVNS. V was shortened by 1 base and J by 2 bases, with 17 bases between the two germline ends. CDR3 length: 18 residues. The CDR3 coding sequence is TGTGCCAGCAGTGAATCAAGGGGCGGGGGCCGCAACACCGGGGAGCTGTTTTTT. Amino acid sequence: CASSESRGGGRNTGELFF.

The chain is built from TRBV6-1 and TRBJ2-7, with TRBD2 matching 7 bases. J was trimmed by 2 bases and V by 2 bases; bases with no gene match: 3. The CDR3 extends over 14 amino acids. CDR1 is MNHNS, CDR2 SASEGT, per germline. The CDR3 loop reads CASSEWGGPYEQYF. The CDR3 region has the DNA TGTGCCAGCAGTGAATGGGGGGGTCCCTACGAGCAGTACTTC.

Regarding this clone: Other nucleotide sequences from this sample produce the same CDR3. V usage is TRBV7-6 and J usage is TRBJ2-7, with 9 bases lining up with TRBD2. With V trimmed by 1 base and J by 4 bases, 2 bases remained unmatched. Germline assignment: CDR1 SGHVS and CDR2 FNYEAQ. CDR3 size: 14 residues. The CDR3 here is CASSLGLAGYEQYF. CDR3 nucleotides: TGTGCCAGCAGCTTAGGGCTAGCGGGGTACGAGCAGTACTTC.

The gene calls are TRBV2 and TRBJ2-1; TRBD2 agrees at 7 bases. Germline CDR1 is SNHLY and CDR2 is FYNNEI. V lost 2 bases to trimming and J lost 6 bases; unmatched junction nucleotides: 7. The CDR3 length is 15 residues. The DNA for the CDR3 is TGTGCCAGCAGTGAAACTGGGAGGGCGAGCAATGAGCAGTTCTTC. Translation gives CASSETGRASNEQFF.

This clone showed up just once. This sequence joins TRBV28 and TRBJ1-1; D ambiguous. The CDR3 runs to 15 residues. Trimming cost V 3 bases and J 0 bases, with 11 bases left between them. Germline CDR1 reads MDHEN; CDR2 reads SYDVKM. Written as DNA, the CDR3 is TGTGCCAGCAGTTTGAACAGAATGATGAACACTGAAGCTTTCTTT. Translated: CASSLNRMMNTEAFF.

The V gene is TRBV27, the J gene TRBJ2-2; D is unclear. CDR3 length: 16 amino acids. Between the trimmed V and J ends, which lost 2 bases and 1 base, there was a span of 11 bases. Germline V gene lookup returns CDR1 MNHEY and CDR2 SMNVEV (reference sequence). The CDR3 DNA follows: TGTGCCAGCAGTTTAGGGCTCCCACAGAACACCGGGGAGCTGTTTTTT. This codes for CASSLGLPQNTGELFF.

V is TRBV4-1 and J is TRBJ2-7, with D uncertain. Looked up from germline, CDR1 is MGHRA and CDR2 is YSYEKL. The CDR3 sequence is 14 residues long. The V end lost 2 bases, the J end lost 2 bases, and 10 bases lay between the germline ends. Here the CDR3 reads CASSQPTATYEQYF. CDR3 DNA sequence: TGCGCCAGCAGCCAACCTACTGCTACCTACGAGCAGTACTTC.

The CDR3 DNA reads as TGCGCCAGCAGCCAACAAGGACAGGGCTACGAGCAGTACTTC. Translated: CASSQQGQGYEQYF. The chain combines TRBV4-1 with TRBJ2-7, with 8 bases identical to TRBD1. V lost 2 bases to trimming and J lost 3 bases; unmatched junction nucleotides: 3. The CDR3 is 14 residues long. Germline V gene sequence: CDR1 MGHRA, CDR2 YSYEKL.

The chain employs TRBV10-3 and TRBJ2-7, with D possibly being TRBD1 (5 bases). CDR3 length: 12 residues. The germline V and J ends were trimmed by 3 bases and 7 bases, with 10 bases remaining between them. Germline-derived CDR1 and CDR2 are ENHRY and SYGVKD. The CDR3 is CAISEGRGEQYF. As DNA, the CDR3 is TGTGCCATCAGTGAAGGAAGGGGTGAGCAGTACTTC.

The gene calls are TRBV6-1 and TRBJ2-2, with 7 bases fitting TRBD1. CDR3 length equals 17 residues. V lost 1 base to trimming and J lost 4 bases; unmatched junction nucleotides: 9. Germline V gives CDR1 MNHNS, CDR2 SASEGT. The CDR3: CASSEVLTDRATGELFF. For the CDR3, the DNA is TGTGCCAGCAGTGAAGTCCTCACAGACAGGGCCACCGGGGAGCTGTTTTTT.

The V and J genes are TRBV13 and TRBJ2-5; weak D call: TRBD1 (6 bases). This CDR3 has 15 residues. Trimming shortened V by 5 bases and J by 5 bases, and 18 bases separated the two germline ends. Germline V lookup: CDR1 PRHDT, CDR2 FYEKMQ (reference sequence). CDR3 sequence (DNA): TGTGCCAGCAGCCCAAGCTTCTACAGGGAGGAGACCCAGTACTTC. Its translation is CASSPSFYREETQYF.

The gene calls are TRBV11-2 and TRBJ2-7; 9 nucleotides match TRBD2. The V and J ends lost 2 bases and 8 bases, in that order; junction bases with no gene match: 13. Germline lookup yields CDR1 SGHAT and CDR2 FQNNGV. The CDR3 covers 16 residues. The CDR3 DNA reads TGTGCCAGCAGCTTATTTAGCGGGAGAGGGAAGTCGCAGCAGTACTTC. This encodes CASSLFSGRGKSQQYF.

This clone was seen only a few times. The J gene is TRBJ1-1, the V gene TRBV27; the match to TRBD1 covers 8 bases. CDR3 length: 13 amino acids. The V gene end was trimmed by 4 bases and the J gene end by 3 bases; junction bases not matched to a gene: 1. Germline values: CDR1 MNHEY, CDR2 SMNVEV (reference sequence). The CDR3 region is CASSSTGDTEAFF. The CDR3 DNA sequence: TGTGCCAGCAGTTCGACAGGGGACACTGAAGCTTTCTTT.

This chain links TRBV27 with TRBJ2-1; 8 bases fit TRBD2. The CDR3 runs 16 residues. Germline V gene lookup returns CDR1 MNHEY and CDR2 SMNVEV (reference sequence). V was clipped by 5 bases and J by 5 bases; unmatched bases: 11. CDR3 sequence (DNA): TGTGCCAGCAGTCCCCGGTTCGCAGCGGGAGACAATGAGCAGTTCTTC. Amino acid sequence: CASSPRFAAGDNEQFF.

This clone came up once. The V call is TRBV14, the J call TRBJ2-7, with 7 positions matching TRBD2. Looked up from germline, CDR1 is SGHDN and CDR2 is FVKESK. The CDR3 spans 15 residues. Germline trimming cut 4 bases from V and 2 bases from J; bases unmatched to any gene: 8. The CDR3 reads CASSRTSAPTYEQYF. The CDR3 nucleotides read TGTGCCAGCAGCCGCACTAGCGCTCCGACCTACGAGCAGTACTTC. The whole variable domain, remainder taken from reference TRBV14 and TRBJ2-7, is EAGVTQFPSHSVIEKGQTVTLRCDPISGHDNLYWYRRVMGKEIKFLLHFVKESKQDESGMPNNRFLAERTGGTYSTLKVQPAELEDSGVYFCASSRTSAPTYEQYFGPGTRLTVT.

The CDR3 nucleotides are TGTGCCAGCGGGGGACAGGGGAAGAACTATGGCTACACCTTC. Protein sequence: CASGGQGKNYGYTF. The chain joins TRBV28 to TRBJ1-2, with 10 bases aligning to TRBD1. Trimming removed 8 bases from V and 2 bases from J; junction bases left unmatched: 5. Germline V gene sequence: CDR1 MDHEN, CDR2 SYDVKM. The CDR3 consists of 14 residues.

The V call is TRBV28, the J call TRBJ1-5, with D possibly TRBD1 on 6 matching bases. Germline V gene data show CDR1 as MDHEN and CDR2 as SYDVKM. V was cut by 2 bases and J by 5 bases, with 16 bases left in between. The CDR3 loop spans 16 amino acids. CDR3 coding DNA: TGTGCCAGCAGTTTACTCGAGGGGGGGCCTTATCAGCCCCAGCATTTT. Translating gives CASSLLEGGPYQPQHF.